The rows below give T cell receptor beta chains drawn from one sample of a study of T cells in tuberculosis. TCRdb keeps only in-frame clones here, not all; method: immunoSEQ multiplex PCR. Of more than 20,000 clones in the sample, approximately 86% were seen once. Sequenced material: PBMCs, taken at tuberculosis diagnosis. The receptors derive from an adult with tuberculosis. Both conserved end residues are part of each CDR3.

j_gene | v_gene | CDR3aa
TRBJ2-1 | TRBV5-1 | CASRSWDRGLGNEQFF
TRBJ2-3 | TRBV6-4 | CASSETGGADTQYF
TRBJ2-7 | TRBV13 | CASSPTGPDYEQYF
TRBJ1-1 | TRBV13 | CASSLGGTGGHTEAFF
TRBJ2-1 | TRBV7-2 | CASSLAQGSRDEQFF
TRBJ1-1 | TRBV7-9 | CASSPRQGVSEAFF
TRBJ1-1 | TRBV2 | CASSGQGLTNTEAFF
TRBJ1-1 | TRBV19 | CASSGGNRNTEAFF
TRBJ2-6 | TRBV9 | CASSRSGANVLTF
TRBJ2-3 | TRBV4-1 | CASSQPGLAGGRSSTDTQYF
TRBJ1-2 | TRBV5-1 | CASSSGTGLGYTF
TRBJ2-1 | TRBV5-3 | CARSPGQGEGNEQFF
TRBJ1-1 | TRBV28 | CASIGGADTEAFF
TRBJ1-1 | TRBV19 | CASSIRSTRTEAFF
TRBJ2-7 | TRBV30 | CAWRLEPGTGPNEQYF
TRBJ2-7 | TRBV5-6 | CASSLTSGTTYEQYF
TRBJ1-1 | TRBV13 | CASSLGQGFTNTEAFF
TRBJ2-1 | TRBV6-5 | CASSALAGYNEQFF
TRBJ2-2 | TRBV14 | CASSKRTAATGELFF
TRBJ1-5 | TRBV7-2 | CASTLNPAGINQPQHF
TRBJ2-1 | TRBV2 | CASSVIGGSYNEQFF
TRBJ1-1 | TRBV27 | CASSLLAMNTEAFF
TRBJ1-2 | TRBV6-6 | CASRSGTGRGYTF
TRBJ1-2 | TRBV9 | CASSDSGTGTDYGYTF
TRBJ1-2 | TRBV5-4 | CASSRTGGRDGYTF
TRBJ2-3 | TRBV19 | CASTQQGSRDTQYF
TRBJ2-1 | TRBV2 | CASSPWGSGGADEQFF
TRBJ1-5 | TRBV6-6 | CASSYDGVLGQPQHF
TRBJ2-5 | TRBV5-6 | CASSLSGVSQETQYF
TRBJ1-3 | TRBV14 | CASSPLGPGNTIYF
TRBJ1-3 | TRBV5-1 | CASSPQGLGNTIYF
TRBJ2-7 | TRBV10-1 | CASSESGGEQYF
TRBJ2-3 | TRBV7-3 | CASSLGLAADTQYF
TRBJ2-3 | TRBV9 | CASSAGLAGPSTDTQYF
TRBJ2-2 | TRBV29-1 | CSGGLSNTGELFF
TRBJ2-7 | TRBV10-3 | CATRLAGGGYEQYF
TRBJ2-2 | TRBV30 | CAWSRGPGLRAGELFF
TRBJ2-3 | TRBV5-1 | CASSLEGLAPDTQYF
TRBJ2-7 | TRBV6-5 | CASFGRAAVGEQYF
TRBJ2-7 | TRBV9 | CASSLGGGYEQYF